This is a list of T cell receptor beta chains from one sample in a study of blood T cell repertoires in COVID-19. The table came from immunoSEQ multiplex PCR; TCRdb's copy has only in-frame clones and leaves some out. The sample has about 400,000 clones, approximately 88% seen once. Sequenced input: peripheral blood. The receptors shown here come from a man in his forties with acute or convalescent COVID-19. CDR3s include the opening cysteine and the closing phenylalanine or tryptophan. Fields, in order: clone size, V gene, J gene, D gene, CDR3 DNA, CDR3 protein. D genes are given only for firm matches. Clone size is stated in some rows and not others, as once, few, many or a class when expanded.

NA	TRBV5-6	TRBJ1-2	NA	TGTGCCAGCACCTTCTCAGGGGACGGCTACACCTTC	CASTFSGDGYTF
NA	TRBV9	TRBJ2-2	TRBD1	TGTGCCAGCAGCCCACCGGGACAGGGTTCCGGGGAGCTGTTTTTT	CASSPPGQGSGELFF
NA	TRBV27	TRBJ1-6	NA	TGTGCCAGCAGTCCCATTCGAATTGGGCTTTATTCACCCCTCCACTTT	CASSPIRIGLYSPLHF
NA	TRBV28	TRBJ1-1	NA	TGTGCCAGCAGTTTATGGTTCAGGGGAAGCACTGAAGCTTTCTTT	CASSLWFRGSTEAFF
NA	TRBV29-1	TRBJ2-1	NA	TGCAGCGTTCTTCGGGAGAACACATCCCGGCAGTTCTTC	CSVLRENTSRQFF
NA	TRBV6-5	TRBJ2-3	TRBD2	TGTGCCAGCAGTTACTCAAGCGGGGGCACAGATACGCAGTATTTT	CASSYSSGGTDTQYF
NA	TRBV5-1	TRBJ1-6	TRBD1	TGCGCCAGCAGCTTGGAGGCCAGGGGGAATTCACCCCTCCACTTT	CASSLEARGNSPLHF
NA	TRBV12-5	TRBJ1-1	NA	TGTGCTAGTGCCAGGGAATGGAACACTGAAGCTTTCTTT	CASAREWNTEAFF
NA	TRBV4-3	TRBJ2-3	TRBD2	TGCGCCAGCAGCCAAGAGGGGGATAGCGGGTTAAGCACAGATACGCAGTATTTT	CASSQEGDSGLSTDTQYF
NA	TRBV9	TRBJ2-7	TRBD2	TGTGCCAGCAGCGAGGGACTAGCGGGGGGACTATACGAGCAGTACTTC	CASSEGLAGGLYEQYF
NA	TRBV27	TRBJ1-1	NA	TGTGCCAGCAGTTTATCCCCGCGGCCGGGTGACACTGAAGCTTTCTTT	CASSLSPRPGDTEAFF
NA	TRBV28	TRBJ2-7	NA	TGTGCCAGTACCCCCCGGCTGACAGCCTACGAGCAGTACTTC	CASTPRLTAYEQYF
NA	TRBV5-1	TRBJ1-1	NA	TGCGCCAGCAGCTTGGCCTCTTCGGGTGTCACTGAAGCTTTCTTT	CASSLASSGVTEAFF
few	TRBV28	TRBJ1-1	NA	TGTGCCAGCGGGCCGACACCCAACACTGAAGCTTTCTTT	CASGPTPNTEAFF
NA	TRBV16	TRBJ1-2	NA	TGTGCCAGCAGCCAATCCAGGGTACCCTATGGCTACACCTTC	CASSQSRVPYGYTF
NA	TRBV7-9	TRBJ1-2	NA	TGTGCCAGCAGCTTAGGCAGGGTATCTAACTATGGCTACACCTTC	CASSLGRVSNYGYTF
NA	TRBV2	TRBJ1-3	NA	TGTGCCAGCAAAAGACAGGCCAGCTCTGGAAACACCATATATTTT	CASKRQASSGNTIYF
NA	TRBV3-1/TRBV3-2	TRBJ1-3	NA	TGTGCCAGCAGCCCCTATCGGGGCTCTGGAAACACCATATATTTT	CASSPYRGSGNTIYF
NA	TRBV9	TRBJ1-1	NA	TGTGCCAGCAGCCCGGAGGGGCTGGGGGGCACTGAAGCTTTCTTT	CASSPEGLGGTEAFF
NA	TRBV19	TRBJ1-2	NA	TGTGCCAGTAGTATTAGGGACATACAATTCTATGGCTACACCTTC	CASSIRDIQFYGYTF
NA	TRBV19	TRBJ1-4	NA	TGTGCCAGTACCCCGCAGGTGACAACTAATGAAAAACTGTTTTTT	CASTPQVTTNEKLFF
NA	TRBV4-2	TRBJ1-4	NA	TGTGCCAGCAGCCATCATAACCGGAAGGACATCCCTGAAAAACTGTTTTTT	CASSHHNRKDIPEKLFF
NA	TRBV2	TRBJ2-3	TRBD2	TGTGCCAGCAGGAGGGCTAGCGGGCGTAGCACAGATACGCAGTATTTT	CASRRASGRSTDTQYF
NA	TRBV6-1	TRBJ2-7	TRBD2	TGTGCCAGCAGTGTAGGGACTAGCGGGAGAGTCCCCTACGAGCAGTACTTC	CASSVGTSGRVPYEQYF
NA	TRBV7-2	TRBJ2-5	NA	TGTGCCAGCAGCTTAGAAGAGCGGTATCAAGAGACCCAGTACTTC	CASSLEERYQETQYF
once	TRBV11-2	TRBJ2-5	TRBD2	TGTGCCAGCAGCTTTCTCGCGGGAGGGAGTAGAGAGACCCAGTACTTC	CASSFLAGGSRETQYF
few	TRBV2	TRBJ2-5	TRBD1	TGTGCCAGCAGTCCCCGGACAGGGGAACAGACCCAGTACTTC	CASSPRTGEQTQYF
NA	TRBV7-2	TRBJ1-1	NA	TGTGCCAGCAGCTCCTTAACGGGTATGGCGAACACTGAAGCTTTCTTT	CASSSLTGMANTEAFF
NA	TRBV12-3/TRBV12-4	TRBJ2-5	TRBD1	TGTGCCAGCAGTCTACAGGGGGAGACCCAGTACTTC	CASSLQGETQYF
NA	TRBV24-1	TRBJ2-3	NA	TGTGCCACCAGTGATGGACAGCTCTTTCGGCGGACAGATACGCAGTATTTT	CATSDGQLFRRTDTQYF
NA	TRBV2	TRBJ1-1	TRBD1	TGTGCCAGCGTAGACAGGGGAGATAGAGACACTGAAGCTTTCTTT	CASVDRGDRDTEAFF
NA	TRBV3-1/TRBV3-2	TRBJ2-5	TRBD2	TGTGCCAGCAGCCAAGATGAGGGTTCTAGCGGGGACGGAGAGACCCAGTACTTC	CASSQDEGSSGDGETQYF
NA	TRBV2	TRBJ1-5	NA	TGTGCCAGCAGTGAAGTTAGACAGCCCCAGCATTTT	CASSEVRQPQHF
NA	TRBV2	TRBJ1-1	NA	TGTGCCAGCAGTGGTGGAGGGATGAACACTGAAGCTTTCTTT	CASSGGGMNTEAFF
NA	TRBV28	TRBJ2-5	TRBD1	TGTGCCAGCAGTATGGACAGGGGCCTACGGACCCAGTACTTC	CASSMDRGLRTQYF
once	TRBV7-8	TRBJ2-7	NA	TGTGCCAGCAGCTCGAGGACTGATTCCTACGAGCAGTACTTC	CASSSRTDSYEQYF
NA	TRBV6-1	TRBJ2-7	NA	TGTGCCAGCAGTGAAACTCCCATCGGACTTGAAACATCCTACGAGCAGTACTTC	CASSETPIGLETSYEQYF
NA	TRBV5-1	TRBJ1-2	NA	TGCGCCAGCAGCTTGTTCCTGAGCCAGGGGACTAACTATGGCTACACCTTC	CASSLFLSQGTNYGYTF
NA	TRBV29-1	TRBJ1-2	NA	TGCAGCGTGATCCCGACACGTCGACCTAACTATGGCTACACCTTC	CSVIPTRRPNYGYTF
NA	TRBV5-1	TRBJ1-6	NA	TGCGCCAGCAGCTTGGCCGGGAGAGAGACACCCCTCCACTTT	CASSLAGRETPLHF
NA	TRBV20-1	TRBJ2-1	NA	TGCAGTGCTGGTGGACATCCTGGTGACTCCTACAATGAGCAGTTCTTC	CSAGGHPGDSYNEQFF
NA	TRBV10-3	TRBJ2-1	TRBD1	TGTGCCATCAGAGAGGACAGGGTGGATGAGCAGTTCTTC	CAIREDRVDEQFF
NA	TRBV28	TRBJ1-4	NA	TGTGCCAGCAGTTTATTCCCCGGACAGCCGGGGCAAAAACTGTTTTTT	CASSLFPGQPGQKLFF
once	TRBV7-9	TRBJ1-2	TRBD1	TGTGCCAGCAGCTTGACCCCTACAGGGGCCACCGATGGCTACACCTTC	CASSLTPTGATDGYTF
NA	TRBV24-1	TRBJ2-2	TRBD1	TGTGCCACCAGTGACAGGACAGGGCCCACCGGGGAGCTGTTTTTT	CATSDRTGPTGELFF
NA	TRBV25-1	TRBJ2-7	NA	TGTGCCAGCACAGCGGGCTTCGACGAGCAGTACTTC	CASTAGFDEQYF